Listed below are T cell receptor beta chains from one sample, sequenced in a study of PD-1 blockade in classical Hodgkin lymphoma. Profiling relied on immunoSEQ multiplex PCR, and the TCRdb table lists in-frame clones only, not all of them. This table holds 89,000 or so clones, 80% to 95% found once. This material consisted of peripheral blood mononuclear cells (PBMCs), taken before the second cycle of nivolumab. These receptors came from a human donor with classical Hodgkin lymphoma. The CDR3 runs from the conserved cysteine through the conserved F or W. D genes are given only for firm matches. Clone size is shown for a subset of rows, as once, few, many or a class of expanded clone.

D,V,size,J,DNA,CDR3
TRBD2,TRBV27,.,TRBJ2-7,TGTGCCAGCAGTCCCCCCGCTAGCGGGAGACTCCACGAGCAGTACTTC,CASSPPASGRLHEQYF
.,TRBV7-2,.,TRBJ2-5,TGTGCCAGCAATACGGGAGTCCAAGAGACCCAGTACTTC,CASNTGVQETQYF
TRBD1,TRBV5-4,.,TRBJ1-3,TGTGCCAGCAGCTTGGGAGGGACAGGGTCGGCGGGAAACACCATATATTTT,CASSLGGTGSAGNTIYF
.,TRBV19,.,TRBJ2-1,TGTGCCAGTAGTTTCCGGTGGAATGAGCAGTTCTTC,CASSFRWNEQFF
.,TRBV29-1,.,TRBJ1-2,TGCAGCGTCCGCCTCGACGGAGATGGCTACACCTTC,CSVRLDGDGYTF
TRBD1,TRBV29-1,.,TRBJ2-1,TGCAGCGTTTTTCCATTGACAGGGGTATCCTACAATGAGCAGTTCTTC,CSVFPLTGVSYNEQFF
.,TRBV18,.,TRBJ2-5,TGTGCCAGCTCACCATTGGGGCAGGGGATGGGAGAGACCCAGTACTTC,CASSPLGQGMGETQYF
TRBD1,TRBV27,.,TRBJ2-7,TGTGCCAGCAGTTTAGGCGGGACAGGGGCCAGCTACGAGCAGTACTTC,CASSLGGTGASYEQYF
TRBD1,TRBV2,.,TRBJ2-7,TGTGCCAGCAGTGAATCCCTCCGGGACAGGGCCTACGAGCAGTACTTC,CASSESLRDRAYEQYF
TRBD2,TRBV27,.,TRBJ2-3,TGTGCCAGCAAAAGACAGCCTAGGACTAGCGGGATAGATACGCAGTATTTT,CASKRQPRTSGIDTQYF
.,TRBV9,.,TRBJ2-1,TGTGCCAGCAGCCCCGGCGACAATGAGCAGTTCTTC,CASSPGDNEQFF
TRBD2,TRBV30,.,TRBJ2-3,TGTGCCTGGAGTGGACTAGCGGGAACCACAGATACGCAGTATTTT,CAWSGLAGTTDTQYF
.,TRBV5-6,.,TRBJ1-1,TGTGCCAGCAGCTTCCCAACTCCGAACACTGAAGCTTTCTTT,CASSFPTPNTEAFF
TRBD1,TRBV28,.,TRBJ2-4,TGTGCCAGCAGTAGCCGGGACAGGGTATTCGAAGACAAAAACATTCAGTACTTC,CASSSRDRVFEDKNIQYF
.,TRBV9,.,TRBJ2-1,TGTGCCAGCAGCCTGGCCATAAACAATGAGCAGTTCTTC,CASSLAINNEQFF
.,TRBV21-1,.,TRBJ1-5,TGTGCCAGCATCGGGGCATTCCAAGAACGGTTTTATAGCAATCAGCCCCAGCATTTT,CASIGAFQERFYSNQPQHF
.,TRBV28,.,TRBJ1-2,TGTGCCAGCCAGGCCTCTAACTATGGCTACACCTTC,CASQASNYGYTF
.,TRBV23-1,.,TRBJ2-7,TGCGCCAGCAGTGACCAGGCCAAGAACCCCTCCTACGAGCAGTACTTC,CASSDQAKNPSYEQYF
.,TRBV5-1,.,TRBJ2-1,TGCGCCAGCAGCTTGGCCGGGGGAAATGAGCAGTTCTTC,CASSLAGGNEQFF
TRBD1,TRBV19,.,TRBJ2-5,TGTGCCAGTAGTCCTGGACAGGGGGCTGGGGAGACCCAGTACTTC,CASSPGQGAGETQYF
.,TRBV5-1,.,TRBJ2-5,TGCGCCAGCAGCTTGGGACCGACAGACATGTACCAAGAGACCCAGTACTTC,CASSLGPTDMYQETQYF
TRBD2,TRBV7-9,.,TRBJ2-7,TGTGCCAGCAGCTTGGCCATGGGACTAGCGACCTACGAGCAGTACTTC,CASSLAMGLATYEQYF
TRBD1,TRBV11-3,once,TRBJ2-5,TGTGCCAGCAGCTCCCCCCCTCAGGGGGCGCGGGGTGAGACCCAGTACTTC,CASSSPPQGARGETQYF
TRBD1,TRBV18,.,TRBJ1-6,TGTGCCAGCCCCTCAGACAGGGGTAATAATTCACCCCTCCACTTT,CASPSDRGNNSPLHF
.,TRBV28,.,TRBJ2-4,TGTGCCAGCAGCCCCCGACAGCAAGCCAAAAACATTCAGTACTTC,CASSPRQQAKNIQYF
.,TRBV5-1,.,TRBJ1-4,TGCGCCAGCAGCTTGGAGGGGTCAAAGGAAAAACTGTTTTTT,CASSLEGSKEKLFF
TRBD2,TRBV19,.,TRBJ2-2,TGTGCCAGTAGATTCTCGACTAGCTATACCGGGGAGCTGTTTTTT,CASRFSTSYTGELFF
TRBD1,TRBV19,.,TRBJ1-2,TGTGCCAGTAGCCATCCTGGACAGGAGAACTATGGCTACACCTTC,CASSHPGQENYGYTF
TRBD2,TRBV7-3,.,TRBJ2-1,TGTGCCAGCAGCCCCCGGACTAGCGGGAGTCTGGATGAGCAGTTCTTC,CASSPRTSGSLDEQFF
.,TRBV29-1,.,TRBJ2-3,TGCAGCGGCGCCCATGATACGCAGTATTTT,CSGAHDTQYF
TRBD2,TRBV5-1,once,TRBJ2-5,TGCGCCAGCAGCTTGGCCATGTCTAGCGGGAGGGCAGAGACCCAGTACTTC,CASSLAMSSGRAETQYF
.,TRBV30,once,TRBJ1-6,TGTGCCTGGAGTCCCCAGTATAATTCACCCCTCCACTTT,CAWSPQYNSPLHF
.,TRBV5-5,.,TRBJ2-5,TGTGCCAGCAGCAGGAGACAGGGCAGGAGGGGCGGAGAGACCCAGTACTTC,CASSRRQGRRGGETQYF
TRBD1,TRBV7-9,.,TRBJ1-2,TGTGCCAGCAGCCGAGACGGACAGGGGTATGGCTACACCTTC,CASSRDGQGYGYTF
.,TRBV5-5,.,TRBJ1-3,TGTGCCAGCAGGTTGGACGGGACCCTCGGAAACACCATATATTTT,CASRLDGTLGNTIYF
.,TRBV9,.,TRBJ1-3,TGTGCCAGCAGCGTAGGAGGTGTCGGAGGATTCTCTGGAAACACCATATATTTT,CASSVGGVGGFSGNTIYF
TRBD1,TRBV28,.,TRBJ2-5,TGTGCCAGCAGTTTGATCGGACAGGGGCGAAAAGAGACCCAGTACTTC,CASSLIGQGRKETQYF
.,TRBV28,.,TRBJ2-7,TGTGCCAGCAACTCCTTTCCCTACGAGCAGTACTTC,CASNSFPYEQYF
.,TRBV6-4,.,TRBJ2-3,TGTGCCAGCAGTGACGACACAGATACGCAGTATTTT,CASSDDTDTQYF
.,TRBV9,.,TRBJ1-2,TGTGCCAGCAGCGTAGACGTTCGAGGGTGGGGCTACACCTTC,CASSVDVRGWGYTF
.,TRBV14,.,TRBJ1-2,TGTGCCAGCAGCCAAGACCGATTGGGGTTCTATGGCTACACCTTC,CASSQDRLGFYGYTF
.,TRBV12-5,once,TRBJ2-5,TGTGCTAGTGGTCCCTGGGAGGGGGGTGAAGAGACCCAGTACTTC,CASGPWEGGEETQYF
.,TRBV11-2,.,TRBJ2-7,TGTGCCAGCAGCTCCTCTACAGGACTTTACGAGCAGTACTTC,CASSSSTGLYEQYF
TRBD1,TRBV9,.,TRBJ2-3,TGTGCCAGCAGCTTGGGACAGGGGACAGATACGCAGTATTTT,CASSLGQGTDTQYF
TRBD2,TRBV2,.,TRBJ2-7,TGTGCCAGCAGTAGGTACGGGGGGAGGGGCTACGAGCAGTACTTC,CASSRYGGRGYEQYF
.,TRBV19,once,TRBJ1-1,TGTGCCAGTATCGAGGAGGGGACACTTCGTTACACTGAAGCTTTCTTT,CASIEEGTLRYTEAFF
.,TRBV10-1,few,TRBJ2-7,TGCGCCAGCAGTGAGTCTGGCAGGTACGAGCAGTACTTC,CASSESGRYEQYF
TRBD2,TRBV5-4,.,TRBJ2-7,TGTGCCAGCAGCCCCGCTAGCGGTCTCTCCTACGAGCAGTACTTC,CASSPASGLSYEQYF
.,TRBV30,.,TRBJ1-2,TGTGCCTGGAGTTTTGGGCAGGGAGTTCGTTATGGCTACACCTTC,CAWSFGQGVRYGYTF
.,TRBV28,.,TRBJ1-5,TGTGCCAGCCGTTCCGGTTATCAGCCCCAGCATTTT,CASRSGYQPQHF